The sequence of this T cell receptor (beta chain) was determined in a study of Ad26.COV2.S vaccination and SARS-CoV-2 variants. About the research overall: Among those in the COV1001 Ad26.COV2.S trial arm was the donor. Dosing was one shot or two shots 56 days apart.

Treatment: around 19 received Ad26.COV2.S at low or high dose, single or two shots; about five received placebo; per-sample allocation not given. Repertoires come from day 63 after the first vaccine or placebo injection. Donation came from an adult in Boston who was aged 18-55 years. This table comes from immunoSEQ multiplex PCR, and its TCRdb copy is limited to in-frame clones, with some not included. The repertoire consists of hundreds of thousands of clones, with around 89% occurring once and the leading ten covering around 1.5%. V lost 0 bases and J 0 bases, leaving 6 bases between the germline ends. Per the germline V gene, CDR1 is LGHDT and CDR2 is YNNKEL (reference sequence). CDR3 size: 15 residues.

The sample here was peripheral blood, taken in a trial of Ad26.COV2.S vaccine versus placebo. The V and J genes are TRBV3-1 (or the pseudogene TRBV3-2) and TRBJ1-5; D gene ambiguous. The sequence came from a person aged 18 to 65 who received the Ad26.COV2.S COVID-19 vaccine or a placebo. The CDR3 coding sequence is TGTGCCAGCAGCCAAGATTTGGTTAGCAATCAGCCCCAGCATTTT. Its translation: CASSQDLVSNQPQHF.